This T cell receptor (beta chain) is from a study of Ad26.COV2.S vaccination and SARS-CoV-2 variants (dated by TCRdb to the early 2020s). A note on the overall study: Donors in the vaccine arm were drawn from COV1001, a multicentre, randomized, double-blind, placebo-controlled phase I-IIa trial testing Ad26.COV2.S in healthy adults. Participants in the trial were split at random into five groups of five each, receiving low-dose or high-dose Ad26.COV2.S once or twice, or else placebo on both occasions. TCRbeta repertoire sequencing served as the tool for gauging how specific and how broad the SARS-CoV-2-reactive T cell receptors were following Ad26.COV2.S vaccination. The TCR-sequenced set comprised around 30 samples: about 19 Ad26.COV2.S vaccine recipients, 5 placebo recipients and 8 SARS-CoV-2 convalescent individuals. Ad26.COV2.S was administered intramuscularly at a dose of 5x10^10 or 1x10^11 viral particles, either as one shot or as two shots given 56 days apart. Investigators did not know the trial group allocation while performing experiments and assessing outcomes.

Points on this clone: Its antigen has not been determined. Base quality data are lacking; no much larger clone is found one base away.

The paper's findings and limits, for the study overall: The study was not powered for comparison of responses between vaccine doses or regimens. Substantial breadth of spike-specific CD8+ and CD4+ T cell responses was reported after vaccination. The authors noted that total T cell responses may have been underestimated by the TCR breadth and depth analyses. Non-spike TCR breadth was comparable between vaccine and placebo recipients, consistent with the vaccine containing only spike. Higher spike-specific TCR breadth was observed in Ad26.COV2.S recipients than in placebo recipients (P = 0.0014).

The treatment or condition label, as the study defines it: around 19 received Ad26.COV2.S at low or high dose, single or two shots; a few received placebo; per-sample allocation not given. Repertoires of vaccine and placebo recipients were sequenced from samples taken on day 63 after the first injection. Between 29 July and 7 August 2020, Cohort 1b enrolled 25 adults aged 18-55 years at one site in Boston, USA. As a vaccine, Ad26.COV2.S was a replication-incompetent adenovirus type 26 vector that expressed a prefusion-stabilized SARS-CoV-2 spike protein derived from the original Wuhan strain. The immunoSEQ Assay was the method used to sequence TCRbeta CDR3 regions. After extraction, genomic DNA underwent amplification by bias-controlled multiplex PCR, followed by high-throughput sequencing. The original methods were these. Collapsing and filtering of sequences were performed to quantify the absolute abundance of each unique TCRbeta CDR3 region. T cell fraction was estimated by normalization of TCRbeta template counts to usable DNA, with usable DNA being measured through amplification of reference genes present in all nucleated cells. Repertoire TCRs were annotated as SARS-CoV-2-specific when V gene, CDR3 amino acid sequence and J gene were exactly matched to a known reactive TCR set. The reference SARS-CoV-2 TCR set was derived from MIRA and filtered for enrichment in COVID-19-positive ImmuneCODE repertoires, a step that removed public or cross-reactive TCRs. Using the MIRA antigens, annotated TCRs were further analysed by specific ORF or by position within an ORF. Breadth was defined as annotated unique rearrangements over total unique productive rearrangements; depth was the summed frequency of those rearrangements. TCR breadth was compared between groups using two-sided Wilcoxon rank-sum tests. TCRdb holds this immuneACCESS table with in-frame rearrangements only. Some clones are missing; in checked studies, unresolved V genes explain under half, and the rest has no known cause. V, J and clone size are taken as reported in that table, and D and trimming were inferred from the DNA itself. In all, the sample holds approximately 480,000 clones, and approximately 90% of those were seen once. More than 10% of the sample belongs to the ten largest clones.

The CDR3 starts with the cysteine, ends with the phenylalanine, and has 15 residues. The retained sequence is limited to the CDR3, 45 bases, with the frame set at the first base. V loses 6 bases at its end and J loses 2 bases; junction bases beyond the gene matches: 7. CDR1 and CDR2 are drawn from the germline V gene: MDHEN, SYDVKM. The source was peripheral blood, collected in a trial of Ad26.COV2.S vaccine versus placebo. The TCR was taken from a person aged 18-60 years who received the Ad26.COV2.S COVID-19 vaccine or a placebo. Recombination linked TRBV28 to TRBJ1-5, with 7 bases aligning to TRBD1. The CDR3 region: CASRLRDSGNQPQHF. The DNA sequence follows: TGTGCCAGCAGACTCCGGGACAGCGGCAATCAGCCCCAGCATTTT.